The 26 T cell receptor beta chains given below trace back to one sample, sequenced in a study of blood T cell dynamics during melanoma immunotherapy. The time point was: week 3, after first cycle of checkpoint inhibitor. Using immunoSEQ multiplex PCR, the repertoire was profiled, and TCRdb retains in-frame clones only, with some absent. The repertoire holds approximately 14,000 clones, with roughly 92% as singletons. Here the sequenced sample was blood, taken from a patient treated with checkpoint blockade. These receptors were taken from a human donor with melanoma.

The gene calls are TRBV5-4 and TRBJ2-1, with a weak D call TRBD2 (6 bases). The CDR3 is 14 residues long. Germline lookup yields CDR1 SGHNT and CDR2 YYREEE (reference sequence). Trimming shortened V by 5 bases and J by 3 bases, and 12 bases separated the two germline ends. The CDR3 spells CASRQTGDYNEQFF. The CDR3 DNA is TGTGCCAGCAGGCAGACGGGGGACTACAATGAGCAGTTCTTC. Full variable domain (outside the CDR3, taken from reference TRBV5-4 and TRBJ2-1): ETGVTQSPTHLIKTRGQQVTLRCSSQSGHNTVSWYQQALGQGPQFIFQYYREEENGRGNFPPRFSGLQFPNYSSELNVNALELDDSALYLCASRQTGDYNEQFFGPGTRLTVL.

As DNA, the CDR3 is TGTGCCAGCAGCTCCCCCGAGGGGACAGATACGCAGTATTTT. It specifies CASSSPEGTDTQYF. V usage is TRBV5-4 and J usage is TRBJ2-3; D assignment may be TRBD1 or TRBD2 (5 bases each). The CDR3 consists of 14 residues. The ends were cut back, 3 bases at V and 3 bases at J, with 11 bases in the middle. The germline V gene has CDR1 SGHNT and CDR2 YYREEE (reference sequence).

The chain is built from TRBV9 and TRBJ2-7; 9 positions agree with TRBD2. V dropped 0 bases and J dropped 2; count of bases not matched to a gene: 0. Germline V CDR1 and CDR2: SGDLS, YYNGEE. The CDR3 totals 14 residues. This chain's CDR3 is CASSVGGRAYEQYF. The CDR3 DNA reads as TGTGCCAGCAGCGTAGGCGGGAGGGCCTACGAGCAGTACTTC.

The CDR3 loop reads CASARAGGPNNEQFF. The CDR3 nucleotides are TGTGCCAGCGCCCGAGCGGGGGGCCCCAACAATGAGCAGTTCTTC. The rearrangement uses TRBV27 and TRBJ2-1; 9 nucleotides align to TRBD2. Looked up from germline, CDR1 is MNHEY and CDR2 is SMNVEV (reference sequence). V was clipped by 8 bases and J by 5 bases; unmatched bases: 10. This CDR3 is 15 amino acids long.

V and J are TRBV7-2 and TRBJ1-1; the D is unclear. Per germline, CDR1 SGHTA and CDR2 FQGNSA. V was shortened by 5 bases and J by 0 bases, with 13 bases between the two germline ends. This CDR3 has 15 residues. The CDR3: CASSPRTGLNTEAFF. DNA for the CDR3: TGTGCCAGCAGCCCGCGTACGGGATTGAACACTGAAGCTTTCTTT.

This rearrangement joins TRBV5-1 to TRBJ1-2, with D maybe TRBD1 (6 bases). The V end was cut by 0 bases, the J end by 8 bases, with 17 bases between. This CDR3 is 15 amino acids long. Germline CDR1 and CDR2: SGHRS and YFSETQ. The CDR3 loop reads CASSLEGLPQGGYTF. CDR3 in DNA: TGCGCCAGCAGCTTGGAGGGACTTCCTCAGGGGGGCTACACCTTC.

This clone was counted a few times. V gene TRBV6-1 combines with J gene TRBJ1-6; D is uncertain. Germline CDR1 MNHNS, CDR2 SASEGT. CDR3 size: 13 residues. The V end lost 4 bases, the J end lost 9 bases, and 10 bases lay between the germline ends. In DNA form, the CDR3 reads TGTGCCAGCAGTGGCGAGTCGGTTTCACCCCTCCACTTT. Its translation: CASSGESVSPLHF.

V gene TRBV10-3 combines with J gene TRBJ2-1, with D tentatively TRBD2 (6 bases). This CDR3 contains 17 residues. In germline, CDR1 is ENHRY, CDR2 SYGVKD. The V end was cut by 5 bases, the J end by 2 bases, with 19 bases between. In DNA, the CDR3 is TGTGCCATCAGTAACCCGGGACTTCTTAGAACCTACAATGAGCAGTTCTTC. Translation: CAISNPGLLRTYNEQFF.

This chain links TRBV20-1 with TRBJ1-2; D remains unclear. The length of the CDR3 is 11 residues. CDR1 and CDR2 from the germline V gene are DFQATT and SNEGSKA (reference sequence). Trimming stripped 0 bases from V and 4 bases from J, with 3 bases between. DNA of the CDR3: TGCAGTGCTAGAGAACTCTATGGCTACACCTTC. As protein: CSARELYGYTF.

This chain joins TRBV19 and TRBJ1-3, with D perhaps matching TRBD1 (6 bases). Germline CDR1 LNHDA, CDR2 SQIVND (reference sequence). With 5 bases removed from V and 1 base from J, the gap between germline ends came to 15 bases. This CDR3 is 16 amino acids long. This CDR3 reads CASSGGLLNSGNTIYF. As DNA, the CDR3 is TGTGCCAGTAGTGGGGGCCTTTTAAATTCTGGAAACACCATATATTTT.

This clone was observed once. V usage is TRBV7-9 and J usage is TRBJ1-1, with D tentatively TRBD1 (5 bases). Germline V gene data show CDR1 as SEHNR and CDR2 as FQNEAQ (reference sequence). This CDR3 has 17 residues. Deletions cut 0 bases from V and 4 bases from J, with 18 bases between. The DNA of the CDR3 is TGTGCCAGCAGCTTAGCCCATGGGGGGACGATCCCCACTGAAGCTTTCTTT. Protein sequence: CASSLAHGGTIPTEAFF.

The chain joins TRBV19 to TRBJ1-2; 7 bases align to TRBD1. Germline V gene data show CDR1 as LNHDA and CDR2 as SQIVND (reference sequence). The CDR3 contains 15 residues. V dropped 6 bases and J dropped 7; count of bases not matched to a gene: 14. Here the CDR3 DNA reads TGTGCCAGTAGCGGAGGGGGCGGCAATTGGGGTGGCTACACCTTC. Encoded protein: CASSGGGGNWGGYTF.

The chain joins TRBV7-9 to TRBJ2-2; D not resolved. The CDR3 covers 12 residues. CDR1 and CDR2 (germline): SEHNR, FQNEAQ (reference sequence). Trimming cost V 4 bases and J 2 bases, with 2 bases left between them. The CDR3 is CASSSNTGELFF. In nucleotides, the CDR3 is TGTGCCAGCAGCTCTAACACCGGGGAGCTGTTTTTT. Variable domain in full (rest from reference TRBV7-9 and TRBJ2-2): DTGVSQNPRHKITKRGQNVTFRCDPISEHNRLYWYRQTLGQGPEFLTYFQNEAQLEKSRLLSDRFSAERPKGSFSTLEIQRTEQGDSAMYLCASSSNTGELFFGEGSRLTVL.

This chain links TRBV5-6 with TRBJ1-2; D uncertain. The CDR3 contains 14 residues. Looked up from germline, CDR1 is SGHDT and CDR2 is YYEEEE. Trimming shortened V by 1 base and J by 5 bases, and 12 bases separated the two germline ends. CDR3 sequence: CASSLPALGYGYTF. CDR3 nucleotide sequence: TGTGCCAGCAGCTTGCCGGCTCTGGGGTATGGCTACACCTTC.

The chain is built from TRBV20-1 and TRBJ2-1; D remains ambiguous. The CDR3 spans 11 residues. V was trimmed by 4 bases and J by 8 bases, leaving 9 bases between them. Germline V gene sequence: CDR1 DFQATT, CDR2 SNEGSKA (reference sequence). The CDR3 DNA sequence: TGCAGTGCTAAAAGGGTCTATGAGCAGTTCTTC. This encodes CSAKRVYEQFF.

This chain joins TRBV4-1 and TRBJ2-1; the match to TRBD2 covers 9 bases. Germline CDR1 and CDR2: MGHRA and YSYEKL. With 6 bases clipped from V and 7 bases from J, the junction kept 22 bases outside the gene matches. The CDR3 consists of 19 residues. CDR3 sequence reads: CASSPTYPILAGQTNEQFF. CDR3 DNA: TGCGCCAGCAGTCCCACGTACCCGATACTAGCGGGCCAAACTAATGAGCAGTTCTTC.

V is TRBV7-2 and J is TRBJ2-1, with TRBD2 identical over 11 bases. CDR3 length equals 16 residues. The germline gives CDR1 SGHTA, CDR2 FQGNSA. V shed 1 base and J 7 bases; nucleotides not matched to a gene: 6. The CDR3 here is CASSLDSGRAGNEQFF. DNA for the CDR3: TGTGCCAGCAGCTTAGATAGCGGGAGGGCCGGAAATGAGCAGTTCTTC.

The chain's CDR3 is CASSLATLRAGGPVDTQYF. The CDR3 DNA follows: TGTGCCAGCAGCTTAGCTACCCTACGGGCGGGAGGGCCTGTAGATACGCAGTATTTT. This chain connects TRBV7-2 to TRBJ2-3, with 9 bases matching TRBD2. Germline values: CDR1 SGHTA, CDR2 FQGNSA. With V trimmed by 0 bases and J by 5 bases, 15 bases remained unmatched. There are 19 residues in the CDR3.

This clone was detected only once. The gene calls are TRBV28 and TRBJ2-5, with 7 bases aligning to TRBD1. V lost 5 bases to trimming and J lost 5 bases; unmatched junction nucleotides: 11. The CDR3 length is 15 residues. Germline CDR1 is MDHEN and CDR2 is SYDVKM. The CDR3 region has the DNA TGTGCCAGCAGTCCCACGGGACAGTCGACGGAGACCCAGTACTTC. This translates into CASSPTGQSTETQYF.

The chain uses TRBV2 and TRBJ2-2; TRBD1 agrees at 10 bases. Germline values: CDR1 SNHLY, CDR2 FYNNEI. The CDR3 runs to 15 residues. V shed 6 bases and J 7 bases; nucleotides not matched to a gene: 8. The CDR3 DNA sequence: TGTGCCAGCAGAGCAGACAGGGGGCGAAGCGGGGAGCTGTTTTTT. Translation gives CASRADRGRSGELFF.

The chain combines TRBV5-8 with TRBJ1-5, with 7 positions matching TRBD1. Germline CDR1 SGHTS, CDR2 YDEGEE. The length of the CDR3 is 14 residues. Trimming cost V 3 bases and J 10 bases; bases outside gene matches: 10. The CDR3 bases are TGTGCCAGCAGCTCCGGGACAGCCGGAGGACCCCAGCATTTT. It encodes CASSSGTAGGPQHF.

The chain carries TRBV7-2 and TRBJ2-3; unclear D gene. The CDR3 consists of 14 residues. V lost 3 bases to trimming and J lost 9 bases, with 16 bases between them. Germline V gene data show CDR1 as SGHTA and CDR2 as FQGNSA. CDR3 coding DNA: TGTGCCAGCAGCTTGCCGCCCCCGGCTAAGACGCAGTATTTT. The encoded protein is CASSLPPPAKTQYF.

The rearrangement joins TRBV7-8 to TRBJ1-5; 7 nucleotides agree with TRBD1. Trimming at V came to 4 bases and at J to 2 bases, leaving 2 bases not matched to a gene. The length of the CDR3 is 14 residues. Germline loops: CDR1 SGHVS, CDR2 FQNEAQ. The CDR3 sequence: CASSSTGRNQPQHF. DNA of the CDR3: TGTGCCAGCAGCTCGACAGGGCGCAATCAGCCCCAGCATTTT.

The rearrangement joins TRBV5-1 to TRBJ2-7; either TRBD1 or TRBD2 may supply D (5 bases each). Germline CDR1 is SGHRS and CDR2 is YFSETQ. Trimming pared 0 bases from V and 0 bases from J, leaving 19 bases between. The CDR3 loop spans 18 amino acids. This chain's CDR3 is CASSLEYSGPTASYEQYF. CDR3 bases: TGCGCCAGCAGCTTGGAATATTCGGGGCCGACGGCCTCCTACGAGCAGTACTTC.

This chain uses TRBV7-8 with TRBJ2-2; tentatively, D is TRBD1 (5 bases). From germline, CDR1 is SGHVS and CDR2 FQNEAQ. V lost 6 bases, J lost 0 bases, and 11 bases lay in between. This CDR3 spans 15 amino acids. Here the CDR3 DNA reads TGTGCCAGCAGAGTGGACACGGCGAACACCGGGGAGCTGTTTTTT. Its protein product is CASRVDTANTGELFF.

The rearrangement links TRBV30 to TRBJ1-1, with no clear D. Trimming left V 2 bases short and J 0 bases short, with 13 bases between. CDR1 is GTSNPN, CDR2 SVGIG, per germline (reference sequence). CDR3 length: 15 residues. The DNA for the CDR3 is TGTGCCTGGAGTCCCGGGAGGGCGGTGAACACTGAAGCTTTCTTT. Translated, it gives CAWSPGRAVNTEAFF. The variable domain in full, with the rest retrieved from reference TRBV30 and TRBJ1-1, is SQTIHQWPATLVQPVGSPLSLECTVEGTSNPNLYWYRQAAGRGLQLLFYSVGIGQISSEVPQNLSASRPQDRQFILSSKKLLLSDSGFYLCAWSPGRAVNTEAFFGQGTRLTVV.